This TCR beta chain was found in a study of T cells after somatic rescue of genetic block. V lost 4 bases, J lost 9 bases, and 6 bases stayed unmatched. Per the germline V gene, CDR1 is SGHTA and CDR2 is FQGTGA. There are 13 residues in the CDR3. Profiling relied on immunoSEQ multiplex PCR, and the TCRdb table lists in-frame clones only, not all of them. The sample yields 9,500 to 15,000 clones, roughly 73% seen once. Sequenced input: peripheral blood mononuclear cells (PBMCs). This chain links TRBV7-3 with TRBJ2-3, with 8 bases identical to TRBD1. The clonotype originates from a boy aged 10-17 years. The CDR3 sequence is CASSSSGGGTQYF. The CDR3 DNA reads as TGTGCCAGCAGCTCCTCAGGGGGCGGGACGCAGTATTTT.